This passage covers 13 T cell receptor beta chains from one sample sequenced in a study of neurological immune-mediated disorders. Via MiXCR, TCRdb re-called the 5' RACE reads, giving one row per CDR3 protein. The repertoire holds approximately 46,000 distinct CDR3 sequences, with more than 8.5% as singletons. Indicated time point: longitudinal time-point 1 (baseline). Sequences were obtained from PBMCs. The receptor set was obtained from a woman in her thirties or forties in good health.

This clonotype was counted ten times or more. The V call is TRBV29-1, the J call TRBJ2-2; possible D gene TRBD2, 7 bases. The CDR3 runs 14 residues. CDR1 is SQVTM, CDR2 ANQGSEA, per germline. The V and J ends lost 5 bases and 3 bases respectively, with 13 bases between them. The CDR3 sequence is CSVRGALDTGELFF. CDR3 nucleotides: TGCAGCGTTCGGGGGGCTCTGGACACCGGGGAGCTGTTTTTT.

This clonotype was counted ten times or more. The chain links TRBV28 to TRBJ2-7, with D uncertain. Germline V gene lookup returns CDR1 MDHEN and CDR2 SYDVKM. Between the trimmed V and J ends, which lost 5 bases and 4 bases, there was a span of 15 bases. The CDR3 loop spans 14 amino acids. This CDR3 is CASSLDAPKYEQYF. In DNA, the CDR3 is TGTGCCAGCAGTCTTGACGCTCCGAAGTACGAGCAGTACTTC. Complete variable domain (other parts from reference TRBV28 and TRBJ2-7): DVKVTQSSRYLVKRTGEKVFLECVQDMDHENMFWYRQDPGLGLRLIYFSYDVKMKEKGDIPEGYSVSREKKERFSLILESASTNQTSMYLCASSLDAPKYEQYFGPGTRLTVT.

There are a few counts of this clonotype. V and J are TRBV5-1 and TRBJ2-3; 8 positions agree with TRBD2. The V segment lost 1 base and the J segment 4 bases; nucleotides outside the gene matches: 5. The CDR3 consists of 15 residues. Germline V lookup: CDR1 SGHRS, CDR2 YFSETQ. The CDR3 DNA reads TGCGCCAGCAGCTTGACGGGGGGGCGCGCAGATACGCAGTATTTT. Encoded protein: CASSLTGGRADTQYF.

J is TRBJ2-2 and V is TRBV11-3; 7 bases align to TRBD1. The J segment lost 4 bases and the V segment lost 9 bases, leaving 11 bases of the junction unmatched. The CDR3 sequence is 15 residues long. Germline CDR1 and CDR2: SGHNT and YENEEA. The CDR3, as DNA: TGTGCCAGGAGCCCGAGGACAGGACCCACCGGGGAGCTGTTTTTT. Translation: CARSPRTGPTGELFF.

This clonotype was picked up many times. The chain uses TRBV9 and TRBJ2-2; a possible D gene is TRBD1 (5 bases). The CDR3 runs to 13 residues. CDR1 and CDR2 from the germline V gene are SGDLS and YYNGEE. The V end lost 7 bases, the J end lost 4 bases, and 11 bases lay between the germline ends. CDR3 in amino acids: CASSQGTTGELFF. The CDR3 DNA follows: TGTGCCAGCTCTCAGGGAACCACCGGGGAGCTGTTTTTT.

This clonotype is judged medium-sized. V usage is TRBV5-1 and J usage is TRBJ2-4, with D possibly matching TRBD1 (5 bases). Deletions cut 0 bases from V and 5 bases from J, with 9 bases between. Per the germline V gene, CDR1 is SGHRS and CDR2 is YFSETQ. The CDR3 totals 14 residues. CDR3 amino acids: CASSLGGPENIQYF. The CDR3 bases are TGCGCCAGCAGCTTGGGGGGCCCCGAAAACATTCAGTACTTC.

This clonotype has at least ten counts. V usage is TRBV5-1 and J usage is TRBJ2-4; perhaps TRBD2 as D (6 bases). Trimming left V 0 bases short and J 1 base short, with 8 bases between. Germline V gene sequence: CDR1 SGHRS, CDR2 YFSETQ. This CDR3 spans 15 amino acids. This CDR3 reads CASSLARGAKNIQYF. CDR3 nucleotides: TGCGCCAGCAGCTTGGCCCGGGGGGCCAAAAACATTCAGTACTTC.

This clonotype was detected many times. J is TRBJ2-4 and V is TRBV25-1; D uncertain. Between the trimmed V and J ends, which lost 3 bases and 5 bases, there was a span of 11 bases. The CDR3 sequence is 14 residues long. Germline lookup yields CDR1 MGHDK and CDR2 SYGVNS. The CDR3 protein is CASSDKDWENIQYF. In DNA, the CDR3 is TGTGCCAGCAGTGACAAGGATTGGGAAAACATTCAGTACTTC.

The sample holds many counts of this clonotype. CDR3 residues: CASSHEWQGQSTDTQYF. CDR3 sequence (DNA): TGTGCCAGCAGCCATGAGTGGCAGGGCCAAAGCACAGATACGCAGTATTTT. The chain carries TRBV4-2 and TRBJ2-3, with D possibly TRBD1 on 5 matching bases. Between the trimmed V and J ends, which lost 3 bases and 0 bases, there was a span of 16 bases. Germline-derived CDR1 and CDR2 are LGHNA and YNFKEQ. The CDR3 runs 17 residues.

Ten or more counts support this clonotype. The chain combines TRBV7-9 with TRBJ2-2, with D uncertain. The CDR3 is made up of 13 amino acids. In germline, CDR1 is SEHNR, CDR2 FQNEAQ (reference sequence). Trimming removed 7 bases from V and 1 base from J, with 7 bases in between. The CDR3 reads CASIGRNTGELFF. The CDR3 region has the DNA TGTGCCAGCATAGGCAGGAACACCGGGGAGCTGTTTTTT.

This clonotype was recorded at least ten times. The chain couples TRBV7-2 to TRBJ2-3; 10 bases line up with TRBD2. The CDR3 length is 15 residues. With V trimmed by 5 bases and J by 2 bases, 4 bases remained unmatched. Germline-derived CDR1 and CDR2 are SGHTA and FQGNSA. This CDR3 is CASSRTSGITDTQYF. For the CDR3, the DNA is TGTGCCAGCAGCCGGACTAGCGGAATCACAGATACGCAGTATTTT.

In this sample, this clonotype turned up many times. This chain links TRBV12-3 or TRBV12-4 with TRBJ2-7, with TRBD1 matching over 7 bases. V lost 5 bases and J lost 6; bases outside the gene matches: 10. CDR3 length equals 14 residues. CDR3 nucleotide sequence: TGTGCCAGCAGTACCTCTGACAGGGTGGTCGAGCAGTACTTC. Translation gives CASSTSDRVVEQYF.

This clonotype was picked up many times. The V call is TRBV6-5, the J call TRBJ2-2; TRBD1 or TRBD2 may be the D gene (5 bases each). Germline V CDR1 and CDR2: MNHEY, SVGAGI. The V end lost 5 bases, the J end lost 6 bases, and 16 bases lay between the germline ends. The CDR3 spans 15 residues. Here the CDR3 reads CASSLFGGLAGELFF. CDR3 bases: TGTGCCAGCAGTCTATTTGGGGGTCTGGCCGGGGAGCTGTTTTTT.